This T cell receptor beta chain stems from a study of blood T cell repertoires in COVID-19. Study information: Spain, Italy and the United States supplied samples that represented acute and convalescent COVID-19.

Participants came from about two dozen US areas, aged roughly 18 to 90 years. In assigning cohorts, the study relied on participant-reported clinical history. Original data processing: Nucleated cell number was recorded as an estimate derived from reference gene primer amplification. Method: immunoSEQ multiplex PCR; TCRdb's copy keeps in-frame clones and lacks some. That table supplies the V and J calls and clone size; D and trimming were determined from the DNA. This sample yields 400,000 or so clones, of which roughly 86% are seen a single time; approximately 2.1% belongs to the top ten. The sequence derives from a middle-aged woman with acute COVID-19. The specimen sequenced was PBMCs or T cells enriched from blood (not recorded which).

The CDR3 DNA is TGTGCCAGCAGCCTGGGCAGGGGGCTTCAGCCCCAGCATTTT. Protein sequence: CASSLGRGLQPQHF. The gene calls are TRBV7-9 and TRBJ1-5; the match to TRBD1 covers 8 bases. This CDR3 region has 14 residues. Per the germline V gene, CDR1 is SEHNR and CDR2 is FQNEAQ (reference sequence). The V and J ends lost 5 bases and 6 bases, in that order; junction bases with no gene match: 6.